These 32 T cell receptor beta chains originate from one sample sequenced in a study of blood T cell repertoires in COVID-19 (dated by TCRdb to 2018 to 2021). The protocol used for the library was the immunoSEQ multiplex PCR assay. Not all clones reach the TCRdb copy of this immuneACCESS table, which keeps in-frame sequences only. Checked studies attribute under half of the gap to unresolved V genes and leave the rest unexplained. The sample table contains more than 40,000 clones; only one count was recorded for around 84% of them. The leading ten clones occupy 2.5% of the sample. Specimen: peripheral blood. These receptors were obtained from a man in his forties or fifties with acute or convalescent COVID-19.

V gene TRBV9 combines with J gene TRBJ1-6, with D uncertain. Trimming took 2 bases from V and 10 from J, leaving 13 bases between them. Germline CDR1 is SGDLS and CDR2 is YYNGEE. This CDR3 spans 14 amino acids. The DNA for the CDR3 is TGTGCCAGCAGCGTCGACGACCGAGGGTCACCCCTCCACTTT. Translated: CASSVDDRGSPLHF.

This chain connects TRBV9 to TRBJ2-1; D not certain. Per the germline V gene, CDR1 is SGDLS and CDR2 is YYNGEE. V gave up 0 bases and J gave up 0 bases, with 7 bases separating them. The CDR3 spans 15 residues. CDR3 bases: TGTGCCAGCAGCGTAGGTGTGAGCTCCTACAATGAGCAGTTCTTC. Protein: CASSVGVSSYNEQFF. The variable domain in full, completed from reference TRBV9 and TRBJ2-1, reads DSGVTQTPKHLITATGQRVTLRCSPRSGDLSVYWYQQSLDQGLQFLIQYYNGEERAKGNILERFSAQQFPDLHSELNLSSLELGDSALYFCASSVGVSSYNEQFFGPGTRLTVL.

V is TRBV5-1 and J is TRBJ1-6; 8 bases are shared with TRBD1. The CDR3 spans 13 residues. Germline V gene sequence: CDR1 SGHRS, CDR2 YFSETQ. Trimming removed 6 bases from V and 5 bases from J; junction bases left unmatched: 1. The CDR3 DNA is TGCGCCAGCATGGACAGGGATAATTCACCCCTCCACTTT. Amino acids: CASMDRDNSPLHF.

V gene TRBV3-1 (or the pseudogene TRBV3-2) combines with J gene TRBJ1-2; D is ambiguous. The CDR3 totals 15 residues. V was pared by 4 bases and J by 2 bases, with 14 bases between. CDR1 is LGHDT and CDR2 is YNNKEL in the germline V gene (reference sequence). CDR3 in DNA: TGTGCCAGCAGCCCCTCTTTTGACGGGAACTATGGCTACACCTTC. Translated, it gives CASSPSFDGNYGYTF.

The chain recombines TRBV30 with TRBJ2-1, with D possibly matching TRBD1 (5 bases). Trimming shortened V by 0 bases and J by 7 bases, and 19 bases separated the two germline ends. Germline V gene data show CDR1 as GTSNPN and CDR2 as SVGIG (reference sequence). The CDR3 length is 16 residues. The CDR3: CAWSVKGRDVANEQFF. CDR3 nucleotides: TGTGCCTGGAGTGTAAAGGGCAGGGATGTAGCAAATGAGCAGTTCTTC.

The CDR3 sequence: CAILNRVFEEKLFF. For the CDR3, the DNA is TGTGCCATCTTAAACAGGGTTTTTGAGGAAAAACTGTTTTTT. V usage is TRBV6-5 and J usage is TRBJ1-4, with a possible D match to TRBD1 (6 bases). From germline, CDR1 is MNHEY and CDR2 SVGAGI. This CDR3 is built from 14 residues. Trimming shortened V by 10 bases and J by 8 bases, and 20 bases separated the two germline ends.

The chain is built from TRBV30 and TRBJ1-2; TRBD1 agrees at 7 bases. Trimming at V came to 3 bases and at J to 9 bases, leaving 10 bases not matched to a gene. This CDR3 is 13 amino acids long. The germline CDR1 and CDR2 sequences are GTSNPN and SVGIG (reference sequence). CDR3: CAWSDWAGGSYTF. The DNA for the CDR3 is TGTGCCTGGAGCGACTGGGCAGGGGGAAGCTACACCTTC.

The genes are TRBV6-5 and TRBJ1-5; tentative D call: TRBD1 (6 bases). Germline V gene lookup returns CDR1 MNHEY and CDR2 SVGAGI. The CDR3 sequence is 13 residues long. Trimming removed 7 bases from V and 7 bases from J, with 14 bases in between. The CDR3 region is CASTTMGAQPQHF. In DNA form, the CDR3 reads TGTGCCAGCACAACTATGGGGGCCCAGCCCCAGCATTTT.

The rearrangement links TRBV18 to TRBJ2-3; the match to TRBD2 covers 7 bases. The CDR3 contains 14 residues. The germline gives CDR1 KGHSH, CDR2 LQKENI. Trimming took 6 bases from V and 2 from J; bases not matched to a gene: 5. The CDR3 protein is CASSRGGLTDTQYF. In nucleotides, the CDR3 is TGTGCCAGCTCCCGCGGGGGACTCACAGATACGCAGTATTTT.

V and J are TRBV5-8 and TRBJ2-1, with D uncertain. Between the trimmed V and J ends, which lost 4 bases and 2 bases, there was a span of 7 bases. The length of the CDR3 is 13 residues. CDR1 and CDR2 (germline): SGHTS, YDEGEE. In DNA form, the CDR3 reads TGTGCCAGCAGCACGGTACCCTACAATGAGCAGTTCTTC. Its protein product is CASSTVPYNEQFF.

CDR3 coding DNA: TGTGCCAGCAGCTTAGGACAGGGGGCCTATGGCTACACCTTC. The encoded protein is CASSLGQGAYGYTF. The V gene is TRBV7-9, the J gene TRBJ1-2; 10 bases line up with TRBD1. Germline trimming cut 1 base from V and 4 bases from J; bases unmatched to any gene: 0. This CDR3 has 14 amino acids. Germline V CDR1 and CDR2: SEHNR, FQNEAQ (reference sequence). The entire variable domain, with the rest obtained from reference TRBV7-9 and TRBJ1-2, is as follows: DTGVSQNPRHKITKRGQNVTFRCDPISEHNRLYWYRQTLGQGPEFLTYFQNEAQLEKSRLLSDRFSAERPKGSFSTLEIQRTEQGDSAMYLCASSLGQGAYGYTFGSGTRLTVV.

The V and J genes are TRBV5-4 and TRBJ1-4; 9 bases line up with TRBD1. J was trimmed by 6 bases and V by 4 bases; bases with no gene match: 7. This CDR3 region has 15 residues. Germline assignment: CDR1 SGHNT and CDR2 YYREEE (reference sequence). The CDR3, as DNA: TGTGCCAGCAGCACAGACAGGGGGATGGATGAAAAACTGTTTTTT. Its protein product is CASSTDRGMDEKLFF. The full variable domain, its missing parts supplied by reference TRBV5-4 and TRBJ1-4, is ETGVTQSPTHLIKTRGQQVTLRCSSQSGHNTVSWYQQALGQGPQFIFQYYREEENGRGNFPPRFSGLQFPNYSSELNVNALELDDSALYLCASSTDRGMDEKLFFGSGTQLSVL.

The chain couples TRBV4-1 to TRBJ1-5, with D possibly TRBD1 on 6 matching bases. The CDR3 has 18 amino acids. Looked up from germline, CDR1 is MGHRA and CDR2 is YSYEKL. The V end lost 0 bases, the J end lost 5 bases, and 20 bases lay between the germline ends. CDR3 sequence: CASSQEPTGPGQDQPQHF. The CDR3 DNA is TGCGCCAGCAGCCAAGAACCGACAGGCCCGGGCCAAGATCAGCCCCAGCATTTT.

V usage is TRBV19 and J usage is TRBJ2-7; possible D gene TRBD1, 5 bases. The V end lost 3 bases, the J end lost 1 base, and 13 bases lay between the germline ends. Germline CDR1 reads LNHDA; CDR2 reads SQIVND (reference sequence). This CDR3 region has 15 residues. In DNA, the CDR3 is TGTGCCAGTAGTATCGAAGGGGCGACGTCCTACGAGCAGTACTTC. This gives the protein CASSIEGATSYEQYF.

CDR3 protein: CASSLDNQPQHF. The CDR3 DNA reads as TGTGCCAGCAGTTTAGACAATCAGCCCCAGCATTTT. This chain joins TRBV6-6 and TRBJ1-5, with D unresolved. V shed 4 bases and J shed 3 bases, with 4 bases lying between them. Germline CDR1 is MNHNY and CDR2 is SVGAGI (reference sequence). The CDR3 is 12 residues long.

This chain uses TRBV24-1 with TRBJ1-5, with 8 bases fitting TRBD1. This CDR3 region has 15 residues. With V trimmed by 1 base and J by 4 bases, 2 bases remained unmatched. The germline CDR1 and CDR2 sequences are KGHDR and SFDVKD. The CDR3 here is CATSDFWTGNQPQHF. The CDR3 coding sequence is TGTGCCACCAGTGATTTTTGGACAGGGAATCAGCCCCAGCATTTT.

The chain is built from TRBV5-6 and TRBJ2-1; no firm D call. CDR3 size: 12 residues. The V end lost 7 bases, the J end lost 9 bases, and 14 bases lay between the germline ends. CDR1 is SGHDT, CDR2 YYEEEE, per germline. CDR3 DNA: TGTGCCAGCGGAGACGGAAGTTTTGAGCAGTTCTTC. It specifies CASGDGSFEQFF.

This clone is a singleton in its sample. This chain links TRBV5-1 with TRBJ1-5; 10 nucleotides agree with TRBD1. The CDR3 length is 14 residues. V was clipped by 2 bases and J by 5 bases; unmatched bases: 1. Germline-derived CDR1 and CDR2 are SGHRS and YFSETQ. Here the CDR3 reads CASSFGTGDQPQHF. The CDR3 bases are TGCGCCAGCAGCTTTGGGACAGGGGATCAGCCCCAGCATTTT.

The CDR3 loop reads CASSDLETYEQYF. CDR3 nucleotide sequence: TGTGCCAGCAGCGACTTAGAAACCTACGAGCAGTACTTC. The J gene is TRBJ2-7, the V gene TRBV3-1 (or the pseudogene TRBV3-2); no definite D call. CDR1 is LGHDT, CDR2 YNNKEL, per germline (reference sequence). The CDR3 has 13 residues. V lost 5 bases, J lost 2 bases, and 10 bases lay in between.

CDR3 coding DNA: TGTGCCAGCAGTGATCGACAGGGAAGGACCTACGAGCAGTACTTC. Encoded protein: CASSDRQGRTYEQYF. The J gene is TRBJ2-7, the V gene TRBV2; 7 bases are a match to TRBD1. The V segment lost 3 bases and the J segment 2 bases; nucleotides outside the gene matches: 7. Germline V gene data show CDR1 as SNHLY and CDR2 as FYNNEI. The CDR3 is 15 amino acids.

The rearrangement links TRBV3-1 (or the pseudogene TRBV3-2) to TRBJ2-3, with D possibly matching TRBD2 (5 bases). Germline V lookup: CDR1 LGHDT, CDR2 YNNKEL (reference sequence). This CDR3 comprises 14 residues. Trimming shortened V by 0 bases and J by 6 bases, and 10 bases separated the two germline ends. The CDR3 here is CASSQEGAEDTQYF. As DNA, the CDR3 is TGTGCCAGCAGCCAAGAAGGAGCGGAGGATACGCAGTATTTT.

The V gene is TRBV18, the J gene TRBJ1-1; D remains ambiguous. This CDR3 region has 13 residues. CDR1 KGHSH and CDR2 LQKENI come from the germline V gene. V lost 3 bases, J lost 0 bases, and 5 bases lay in between. The CDR3 DNA reads TGTGCCAGCTCACCCGCAGTGAACACTGAAGCTTTCTTT. Translating it yields CASSPAVNTEAFF.

The chain links TRBV7-3 to TRBJ2-3; 7 nucleotides match TRBD2. Looked up from germline, CDR1 is SGHTA and CDR2 is FQGTGA. J was trimmed by 6 bases and V by 2 bases; bases with no gene match: 14. The CDR3 consists of 17 residues. As DNA, the CDR3 is TGTGCCAGCAGCTTAGAGCTAGCGGAGCCCTTATTGGATACGCAGTATTTT. This encodes CASSLELAEPLLDTQYF.

This chain uses TRBV19 with TRBJ1-5, with 7 positions matching TRBD1. The length of the CDR3 is 16 residues. J was trimmed by 2 bases and V by 2 bases; bases with no gene match: 6. Per the germline V gene, CDR1 is LNHDA and CDR2 is SQIVND (reference sequence). CDR3 DNA: TGTGCCAGTAGTATATTCCCAGGGGGAGGCAATCAGCCCCAGCATTTT. Translated, it gives CASSIFPGGGNQPQHF.

V gene TRBV7-9 combines with J gene TRBJ1-4, with D tentatively TRBD1 (6 bases). This CDR3 is built from 17 residues. V lost 0 bases and J lost 3, with 14 bases in between. Germline V gene data show CDR1 as SEHNR and CDR2 as FQNEAQ (reference sequence). The CDR3 region is CASSLAGANPANEKLFF. CDR3 bases: TGTGCCAGCAGCTTAGCGGGGGCTAATCCAGCTAATGAAAAACTGTTTTTT.

The chain employs TRBV2 and TRBJ1-2; D is ambiguous. The germline V and J ends were trimmed by 8 bases and 7 bases, with 20 bases remaining between them. CDR1 and CDR2 from the germline V gene are SNHLY and FYNNEI. The CDR3 runs 14 residues. Here the CDR3 reads CASGSLRGLGGYTF. The DNA of the CDR3 is TGTGCCAGCGGGTCGTTAAGAGGGCTGGGTGGCTACACCTTC.

This sequence joins TRBV11-2 and TRBJ2-5; D perhaps matches TRBD1 (6 bases). Germline CDR1 and CDR2: SGHAT and FQNNGV. This CDR3 is 14 amino acids long. V lost 0 bases, J lost 6 bases, and 11 bases lay in between. This CDR3 reads CASSLESGTQTQYF. Here the CDR3 DNA reads TGTGCCAGCAGCTTAGAATCAGGGACACAGACCCAGTACTTC.

As DNA, the CDR3 is TGCGCCAGCAGCCAAGATACGGCAGGGGTACCCACAGATACGCAGTATTTT. Its protein product is CASSQDTAGVPTDTQYF. V usage is TRBV4-1 and J usage is TRBJ2-3; possible D gene TRBD1, 6 bases. CDR3 size: 17 residues. Germline assignment: CDR1 MGHRA and CDR2 YSYEKL. The V end lost 0 bases, the J end lost 2 bases, and 15 bases lay between the germline ends.

This chain joins TRBV25-1 and TRBJ2-7; 8 bases fit TRBD1. The CDR3 contains 13 residues. The germline V gene encodes CDR1 MGHDK and CDR2 SYGVNS. V shed 7 bases, J shed 5 bases, and the junction held 7 bases outside the gene matches. This CDR3 is CASTPGQVNEQYF. The CDR3 nucleotides read TGTGCCAGCACCCCGGGACAGGTAAACGAGCAGTACTTC.

The V gene is TRBV27, the J gene TRBJ1-5; no clear D gene. The ends were cut back, 5 bases at V and 0 bases at J, with 11 bases in the middle. Germline values: CDR1 MNHEY, CDR2 SMNVEV (reference sequence). The CDR3 covers 15 residues. The CDR3 DNA reads TGTGCCAGCAGTGTCGGGATAACTAGCAATCAGCCCCAGCATTTT. Translated: CASSVGITSNQPQHF.

V usage is TRBV5-4 and J usage is TRBJ1-2; perhaps TRBD1 as D (5 bases). V lost 4 bases and J lost 8, with 18 bases in between. CDR3 size: 14 residues. Germline values: CDR1 SGHNT, CDR2 YYREEE (reference sequence). CDR3 residues: CASSTKDSPLGYTF. CDR3 sequence (DNA): TGTGCCAGCAGCACTAAAGACAGTCCCCTAGGCTACACCTTC.

This clone came up a few times. V usage is TRBV24-1 and J usage is TRBJ2-1, with a possible D match to TRBD2 (5 bases). Germline assignment: CDR1 KGHDR and CDR2 SFDVKD. Trimming shortened V by 3 bases and J by 0 bases, and 11 bases separated the two germline ends. The CDR3 is made up of 16 amino acids. CDR3 loop: CATSDPTGSSYNEQFF. CDR3 sequence (DNA): TGTGCCACCAGTGATCCTACTGGGAGCTCCTACAATGAGCAGTTCTTC.